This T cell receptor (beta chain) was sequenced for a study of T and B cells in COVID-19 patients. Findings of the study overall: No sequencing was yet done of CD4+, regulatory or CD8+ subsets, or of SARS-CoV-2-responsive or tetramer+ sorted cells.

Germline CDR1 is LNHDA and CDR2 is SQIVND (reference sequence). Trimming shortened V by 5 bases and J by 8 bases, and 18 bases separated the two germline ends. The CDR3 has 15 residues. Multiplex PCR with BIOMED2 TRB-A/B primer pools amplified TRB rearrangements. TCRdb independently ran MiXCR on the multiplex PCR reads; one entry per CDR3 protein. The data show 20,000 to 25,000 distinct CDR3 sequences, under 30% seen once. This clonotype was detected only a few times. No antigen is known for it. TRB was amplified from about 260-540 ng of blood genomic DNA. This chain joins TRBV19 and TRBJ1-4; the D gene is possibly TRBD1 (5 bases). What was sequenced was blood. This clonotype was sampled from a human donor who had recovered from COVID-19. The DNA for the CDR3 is TGTGCCAGTAGTCATCGGACACCCGCTCGGGAAAAACTGTTTTTT. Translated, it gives CASSHRTPAREKLFF.